A selection of T cell receptor beta chains follows, all from one sample in a study of beta chain features in type 1 diabetes. Sequencing used immunoSEQ multiplex PCR; TCRdb keeps in-frame clones, though not all of them. The data hold under 450,000 clones, with over 11% observed a single time. Source material: naive CD4+ T cells from blood. The receptors derive from a man aged 25-40 years in good health. Both conserved end residues are part of each CDR3. D genes are given only for firm matches. Part of the rows lack a size; the others show once, few, many or a class for expanded clones.

j_gene | v_gene | d_gene | abundance | CDR3aa | CDR3nt
TRBJ1-4 | TRBV7-2 | TRBD1 | - | CASSPQGGTNEKLFF | TGTGCCAGCAGTCCTCAGGGGGGTACTAATGAAAAACTGTTTTTT
TRBJ2-3 | TRBV11-2 | - | - | CASSLNNSPARGYF | TGTGCCAGCAGCTTAAATAACAGCCCAGCGCGCGGATATTTT
TRBJ2-6 | TRBV7-6 | TRBD2 | - | CASSTAPAGSRSGANVLTF | TGTGCCAGCAGCACCGCACCAGCGGGATCGCGTTCTGGGGCCAACGTCCTGACTTTC
TRBJ2-1 | TRBV7-2 | - | - | CASSSPGYNEQFF | TGTGCCAGCAGCTCCCCAGGGTACAATGAGCAGTTCTTC
TRBJ2-4 | TRBV7-2 | - | few | CASSFLMGIQYF | TGTGCCAGCAGCTTTTTAATGGGCATTCAGTACTTC
TRBJ1-1 | TRBV19 | - | few | CASTGWSLWTEAFF | TGTGCCAGTACAGGGTGGAGCTTGTGGACTGAAGCTTTCTTT
TRBJ2-1 | TRBV6-6 | TRBD1 | - | CASSSISQGMHEQFF | TGTGCCAGCAGTTCCATATCACAGGGGATGCATGAGCAGTTCTTC
TRBJ2-3 | TRBV5-4 | - | few | CASSLFGLPTDTQYF | TGTGCCAGCAGCTTGTTTGGGTTACCCACAGATACGCAGTATTTT
TRBJ2-1 | TRBV2 | - | few | CASSERRSDLLQFF | TGTGCCAGCAGTGAACGGCGATCCGATTTGTTACAGTTCTTC
TRBJ1-4 | TRBV5-4 | TRBD1 | - | CASSTPGQGNEKLFF | TGTGCCAGCAGCACCCCGGGACAGGGAAATGAAAAACTGTTTTTT
TRBJ2-7 | TRBV20-1 | - | - | CSAITGYEQYF | TGCAGTGCTATCACCGGATACGAGCAGTACTTC
TRBJ2-2 | TRBV29-1 | - | - | CSIRDTGELFF | TGCAGCATCCGGGACACCGGGGAGCTGTTTTTT
TRBJ1-1 | TRBV25-1 | TRBD1 | - | CASSYTGVKAAFF | TGTGCCAGCAGTTACACAGGGGTTAAGGCGGCTTTCTTT
TRBJ2-5 | TRBV29-1 | - | - | CSAGEETQYF | TGCAGCGCAGGGGAGGAGACCCAGTACTTC
TRBJ2-3 | TRBV6-1 | - | few | CASSDGTMGADTQYF | TGTGCCAGCAGTGATGGGACAATGGGGGCAGATACGCAGTATTTT
TRBJ2-3 | TRBV6-6 | - | few | CASSPNAGADTQYF | TGTGCCAGCAGTCCGAATGCGGGTGCAGATACGCAGTATTTT
TRBJ2-7 | TRBV7-9 | - | - | CASSQGGAYEQYF | TGTGCCAGCAGCCAGGGGGGAGCCTACGAGCAGTACTTC
TRBJ2-2 | TRBV29-1 | TRBD2 | - | CSVATSGGTFNTGELFF | TGCAGCGTTGCGACTAGCGGGGGGACTTTTAACACCGGGGAGCTGTTTTTT
TRBJ1-1 | TRBV27 | - | few | CASSFNRVNTEAFF | TGTGCCAGCAGTTTTAACAGGGTGAACACTGAAGCTTTCTTT
TRBJ1-2 | TRBV4-1 | TRBD1 | few | CASSLPADRRYTF | TGCGCCAGCAGCTTACCCGCGGACAGGCGCTACACCTTC
TRBJ2-1 | TRBV7-3 | TRBD2 | - | CASSLLAGINEQFF | TGTGCCAGCAGTCTACTAGCGGGGATAAATGAGCAGTTCTTC
TRBJ2-7 | TRBV15 | TRBD1 | few | CATTRDRDYEQYF | TGTGCCACCACGAGGGACAGGGACTACGAGCAGTACTTC
TRBJ1-4 | TRBV7-9 | - | few | CASSLGSTNEKLFF | TGTGCCAGCAGCCTGGGTTCAACTAATGAAAAACTGTTTTTT
TRBJ1-1 | TRBV30 | - | - | CAWSAGFKTNTEAFF | TGTGCCTGGTCCGCAGGGTTTAAAACGAACACTGAAGCTTTCTTT
TRBJ2-4 | TRBV6-6 | TRBD1 | - | CASSRTGGYDIQYF | TGTGCCAGCAGCCGGACAGGGGGGTATGACATTCAGTACTTC
TRBJ1-6 | TRBV14 | - | few | CASSQVGGSYKSPLHF | TGTGCCAGCAGCCAAGTCGGGGGATCCTATAAATCACCCCTCCACTTT
TRBJ2-1 | TRBV29-1 | - | few | CSVAVRGFPYNEQFF | TGCAGCGTTGCCGTACGCGGCTTTCCTTACAATGAGCAGTTCTTC
TRBJ2-3 | TRBV7-2 | TRBD2 | - | CASSFTGGGDTQYF | TGTGCCAGCAGCTTCACGGGAGGGGGGGATACGCAGTATTTT
TRBJ2-2 | TRBV9 | - | - | CASSVVPLGSGGANTGELFF | TGTGCCAGCAGCGTAGTTCCCCTAGGTTCGGGCGGCGCGAACACCGGGGAGCTGTTTTTT
TRBJ2-3 | TRBV5-1 | - | - | CASSLEDTDTQYF | TGCGCCAGCAGCTTGGAGGACACAGATACGCAGTATTTT
TRBJ2-1 | TRBV11-2 | TRBD2 | few | CASSFGLAGGFSYNEQFF | TGTGCCAGCAGCTTCGGACTAGCGGGAGGTTTCTCCTACAATGAGCAGTTCTTC
TRBJ2-1 | TRBV5-1 | TRBD2 | - | CASSLASGIYNEQFF | TGCGCCAGCAGCTTGGCTAGCGGGATTTACAATGAGCAGTTCTTC
TRBJ2-1 | TRBV29-1 | - | - | CSVSNNEQFF | TGCAGCGTCTCTAACAATGAGCAGTTCTTC
TRBJ2-5 | TRBV10-3 | TRBD2 | - | CAISDVTGGETQYF | TGTGCCATCAGTGATGTGACGGGGGGAGAGACCCAGTACTTC
TRBJ1-4 | TRBV7-2 | TRBD1 | few | CASSPRRTGNEKLFF | TGTGCCAGCAGCCCTCGCAGGACAGGGAATGAAAAACTGTTTTTT
TRBJ2-3 | TRBV12-5 | - | - | CASGPRGTDTQYF | TGTGCTAGTGGACCACGGGGGACAGATACGCAGTATTTT